This TCR beta chain was captured in a study of molecular identifiers for immune sequencing clone quantification (dated by TCRdb to 2017 to 2018). With respect to the entire study: For a replicate experiment, RNA from around 20,000 or 100,000 naive CD8 T cells was divided into five aliquots, and four of the five aliquots were sequenced. This methods study benchmarked molecular-identifier clustering-based TCR repertoire sequencing (MIDCIRS) and TCR RNA copy counting, using CD8 T cells to do so.

General findings and caveats noted by the study authors: The naive libraries included spiked-in Jurkat TCR RNA (approximately ten copies' worth), and this RNA is not part of the donor repertoire. In CMV-specific effector cells, clones with more than 20 RNA copies accounted for over 99% of molecules, whereas in naive cells such clones accounted for under 1%. A single cell's worth of spiked-in Jurkat TCR RNA was reported detectable even among around 970,000 naive CD8 T cells. Identical TCR molecules sharing a barcode could cause highly expanded clone sizes to be underestimated. Modeling estimated roughly 3.2 recovered TCR RNA copies per cell, compared with about 9.3 by digital PCR, which implies 25% to 30% capture efficiency. Without barcode sub-clustering, chimeric consensus sequences inflated TCR diversity; chimeras reached as high as 47%.

Libraries of naive CD8 T cells were built from about 20,000 to 1,000,000 sorted cells, with 10%, 30% or 50% of the purified RNA used. Naive CD8 T cells were FACS-sorted as CD8+CD4-CCR7+CD45RA+ on a BD FACSAria II into RLT Plus buffer. To test detection sensitivity, Jurkat RNA equal to around 10 TCR copies was added to samples of roughly 18,000-1,100,000 naive CD8 T cells. Enrichment of CD8 T cells was done with RosetteSep CD8+ T Cell Enrichment Cocktail plus Ficoll-Paque, and ACK red cell lysis came afterward. Library preparation employed PCR. Sequencing took place on a NextSeq 500. Bulk TCR libraries were prepared as previously described, using TCR primers listed in Table S5. Purification of total RNA was performed with the Qiagen AllPrep DNA/RNA kit. Before analysis, reads from multiple sequencing runs of the same library were pooled. Regarding the original processing steps: Only reads with exact TCR constant sequence were kept, trimmed to 150 nt, and grouped by their 12-nt molecular barcodes. Reads in each barcode group were sub-clustered using a 15% Levenshtein threshold, and a quality-weighted consensus sequence was built for each RNA molecule. Non-functional sequences were filtered out, along with any lower-count sequence sitting one edit away from another sequence. On the basis of fitting two negative binomial distributions, barcode sub-clusters with fewer than 20% of the maximum read count were discarded. Through fastp at Q25 and MiXCR, TCRdb rebuilt clones from the public reads, retaining in-frame beta chains. Rows matching on CDR3 protein sequence are summarized as one entry with the most common DNA and genes. TCRdb, not the authors, supplied the V and J calls. In this sample the table shows hundreds of thousands of distinct CDR3 sequences, approximately 24% of which occur a single time. Clones ranked in the top ten supply roughly 0.83% of the sample.

The germline V gene provides CDR1 LGHNA and CDR2 YSLEER. Its CDR3 holds 16 amino acids, cysteine through phenylalanine. The entry retains the CDR3 DNA only, 48 bases that are in frame from base 1. On this clonotype: Its antigen is not yet known. This sequence may be a read error, since a much larger clone differs from it by one base.

The chain uses TRBV4-3 and TRBJ2-1, with TRBD1 as a weak D call on 6 bases. This clonotype was obtained from a human donor in good health. Some libraries in this study had Jurkat cell RNA spiked in. The sample comprised naive CD8+ T cells from blood, with Jurkat cell RNA spiked in. What the cell subset or site label conveys for this sample: FACS-sorted CD8+CD4-CCR7+CD45RA+ naive T cells. The CDR3 region has the sequence CASSQDYRAAYNKQFF. The sequenced DNA: TGCGCCAGCAGCCAAGATTACAGGGCTGCCTACAATAAGCAGTTCTTC.